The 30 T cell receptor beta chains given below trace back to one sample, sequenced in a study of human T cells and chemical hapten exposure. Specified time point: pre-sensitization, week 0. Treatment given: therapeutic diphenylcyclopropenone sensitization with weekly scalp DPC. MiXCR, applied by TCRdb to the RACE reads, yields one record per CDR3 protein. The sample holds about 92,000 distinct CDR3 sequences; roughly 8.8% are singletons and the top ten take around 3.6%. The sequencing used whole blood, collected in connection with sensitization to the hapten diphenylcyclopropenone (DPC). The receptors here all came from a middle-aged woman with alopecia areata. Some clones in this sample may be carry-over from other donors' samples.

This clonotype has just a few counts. The CDR3 coding sequence is TGTGCCAGCAGTGGTGAAGAATTCTACAGGGGGCCGAACACCGGGGAGCTGTTTTTT. Translated, it gives CASSGEEFYRGPNTGELFF. V gene TRBV2 combines with J gene TRBJ2-2; 9 nucleotides line up with TRBD1. Trimming at V came to 4 bases and at J to 0 bases, leaving 12 bases not matched to a gene. Per the germline V gene, CDR1 is SNHLY and CDR2 is FYNNEI. CDR3 size: 19 residues.

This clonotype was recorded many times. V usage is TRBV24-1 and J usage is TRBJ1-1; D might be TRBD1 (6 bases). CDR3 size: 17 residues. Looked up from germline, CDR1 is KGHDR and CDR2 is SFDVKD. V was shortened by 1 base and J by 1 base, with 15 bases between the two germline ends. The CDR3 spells CATSDFPGDLGNTEAFF. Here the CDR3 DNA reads TGTGCCACCAGTGATTTCCCAGGGGACTTGGGGAACACTGAAGCTTTCTTT.

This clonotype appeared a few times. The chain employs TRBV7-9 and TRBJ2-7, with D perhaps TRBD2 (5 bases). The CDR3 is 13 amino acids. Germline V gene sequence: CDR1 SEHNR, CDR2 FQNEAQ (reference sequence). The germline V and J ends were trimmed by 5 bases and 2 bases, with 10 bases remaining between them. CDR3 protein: CASSPRVAYEQYF. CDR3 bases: TGTGCCAGCAGCCCGAGGGTTGCCTACGAGCAGTACTTC.

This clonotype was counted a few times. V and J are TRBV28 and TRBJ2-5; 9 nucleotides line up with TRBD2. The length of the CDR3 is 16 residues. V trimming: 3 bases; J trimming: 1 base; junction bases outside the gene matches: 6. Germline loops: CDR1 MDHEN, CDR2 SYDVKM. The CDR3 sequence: CASSLDSGGFQETQYF. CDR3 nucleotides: TGTGCCAGCAGTTTGGATAGCGGGGGTTTCCAAGAGACCCAGTACTTC. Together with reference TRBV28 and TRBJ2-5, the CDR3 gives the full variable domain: DVKVTQSSRYLVKRTGEKVFLECVQDMDHENMFWYRQDPGLGLRLIYFSYDVKMKEKGDIPEGYSVSREKKERFSLILESASTNQTSMYLCASSLDSGGFQETQYFGPGTRLLVL.

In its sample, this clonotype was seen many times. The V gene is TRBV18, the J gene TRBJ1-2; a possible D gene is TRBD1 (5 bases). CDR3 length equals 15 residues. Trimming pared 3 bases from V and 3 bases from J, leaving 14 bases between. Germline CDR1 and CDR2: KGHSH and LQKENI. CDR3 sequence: CASSPLQTDYYGYTF. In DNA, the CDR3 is TGTGCCAGCTCACCTCTACAGACAGATTACTATGGCTACACCTTC.

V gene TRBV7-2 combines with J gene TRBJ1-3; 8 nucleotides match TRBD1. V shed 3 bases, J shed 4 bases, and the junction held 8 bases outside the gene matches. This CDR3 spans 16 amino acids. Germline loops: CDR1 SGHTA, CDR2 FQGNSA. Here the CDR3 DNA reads TGTGCCAGCAGCTTTGCCGGACAGGGATCAGGAAACACCATATATTTT. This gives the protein CASSFAGQGSGNTIYF. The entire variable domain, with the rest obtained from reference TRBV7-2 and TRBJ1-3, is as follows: GAGVSQSPSNKVTEKGKDVELRCDPISGHTALYWYRQSLGQGLEFLIYFQGNSAPDKSGLPSDRFSAERTGGSVSTLTIQRTQQEDSAVYLCASSFAGQGSGNTIYFGEGSWLTVV.

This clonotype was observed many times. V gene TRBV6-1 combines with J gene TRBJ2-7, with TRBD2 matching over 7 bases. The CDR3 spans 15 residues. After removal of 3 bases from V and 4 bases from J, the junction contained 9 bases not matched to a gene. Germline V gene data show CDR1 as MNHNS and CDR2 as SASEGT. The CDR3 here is CASSDWLAVKYEQYF. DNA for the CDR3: TGTGCCAGCAGTGATTGGCTAGCGGTGAAGTACGAGCAGTACTTC.

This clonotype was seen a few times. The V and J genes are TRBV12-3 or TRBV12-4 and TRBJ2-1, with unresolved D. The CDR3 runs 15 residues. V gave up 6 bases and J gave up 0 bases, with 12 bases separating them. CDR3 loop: CASSNGWSSYNEQFF. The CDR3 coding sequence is TGTGCCAGCAGCAACGGATGGAGCTCCTACAATGAGCAGTTCTTC.

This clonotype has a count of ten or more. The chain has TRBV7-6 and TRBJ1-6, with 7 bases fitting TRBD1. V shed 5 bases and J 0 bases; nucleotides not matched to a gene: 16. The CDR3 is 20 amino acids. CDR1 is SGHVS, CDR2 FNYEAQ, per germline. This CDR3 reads CASSLESGGGVPSYNSPLHF. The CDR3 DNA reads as TGTGCCAGCAGCCTAGAATCTGGAGGGGGCGTCCCCTCCTATAATTCACCCCTCCACTTT. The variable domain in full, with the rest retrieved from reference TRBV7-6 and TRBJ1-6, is GAGVSQSPRYKVTKRGQDVALRCDPISGHVSLYWYRQALGQGPEFLTYFNYEAQQDKSGLPNDRFSAERPEGSISTLTIQRTEQRDSAMYRCASSLESGGGVPSYNSPLHFGNGTRLTVT.

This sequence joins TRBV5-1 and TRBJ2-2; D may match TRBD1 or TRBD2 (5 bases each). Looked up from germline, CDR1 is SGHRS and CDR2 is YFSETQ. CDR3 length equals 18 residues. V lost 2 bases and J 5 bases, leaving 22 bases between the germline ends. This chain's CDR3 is CASSFFGHGDGKTGELFF. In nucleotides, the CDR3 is TGCGCCAGCAGCTTCTTTGGGCATGGGGACGGCAAAACCGGGGAGCTGTTTTTT.

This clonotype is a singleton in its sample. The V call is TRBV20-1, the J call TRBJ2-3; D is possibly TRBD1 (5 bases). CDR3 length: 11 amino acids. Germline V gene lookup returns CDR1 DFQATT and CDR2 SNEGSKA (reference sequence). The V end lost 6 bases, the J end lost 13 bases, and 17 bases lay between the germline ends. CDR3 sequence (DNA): TGCAGTGCCGTAAGACAGACGAGAGAGTATTTT. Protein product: CSAVRQTREYF.

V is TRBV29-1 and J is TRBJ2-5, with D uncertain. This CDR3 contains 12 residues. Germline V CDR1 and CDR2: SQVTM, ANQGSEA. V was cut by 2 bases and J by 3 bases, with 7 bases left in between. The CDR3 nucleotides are TGCAGCGTTGAAAACAGTGAAGAGACCCAGTACTTC. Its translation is CSVENSEETQYF.

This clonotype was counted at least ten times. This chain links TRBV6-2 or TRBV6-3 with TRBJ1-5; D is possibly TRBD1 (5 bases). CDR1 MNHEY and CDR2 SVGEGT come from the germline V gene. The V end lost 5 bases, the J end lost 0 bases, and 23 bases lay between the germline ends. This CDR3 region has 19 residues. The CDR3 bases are TGTGCCAGCAGTCAGACGGGTAGGACAAAACTTTATAGCAATCAGCCCCAGCATTTT. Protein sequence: CASSQTGRTKLYSNQPQHF.

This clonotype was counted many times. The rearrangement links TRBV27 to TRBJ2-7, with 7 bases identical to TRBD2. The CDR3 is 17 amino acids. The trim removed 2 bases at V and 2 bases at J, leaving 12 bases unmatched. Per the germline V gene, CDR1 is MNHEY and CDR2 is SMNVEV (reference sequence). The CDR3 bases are TGTGCCAGCAGTTTAGGCGGGGGTTTGCGCGCCCCCTACGAGCAGTACTTC. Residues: CASSLGGGLRAPYEQYF.

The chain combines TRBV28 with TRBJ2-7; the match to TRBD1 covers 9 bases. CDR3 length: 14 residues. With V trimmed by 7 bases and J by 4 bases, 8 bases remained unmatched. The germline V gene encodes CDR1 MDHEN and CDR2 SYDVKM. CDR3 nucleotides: TGTGCCAGCACAGTAGGGGGACAGGGATACGAGCAGTACTTC. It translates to CASTVGGQGYEQYF.

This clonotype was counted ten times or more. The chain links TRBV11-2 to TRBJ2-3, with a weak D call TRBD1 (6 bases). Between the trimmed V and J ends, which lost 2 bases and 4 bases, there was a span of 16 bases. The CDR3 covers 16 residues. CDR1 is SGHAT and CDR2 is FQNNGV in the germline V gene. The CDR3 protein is CASSLRGAGEADTQYF. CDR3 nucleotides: TGTGCCAGCAGCTTACGAGGTGCAGGGGAAGCAGATACGCAGTATTTT. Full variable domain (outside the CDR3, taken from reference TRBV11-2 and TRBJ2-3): EAGVAQSPRYKIIEKRQSVAFWCNPISGHATLYWYQQILGQGPKLLIQFQNNGVVDDSQLPKDRFSAERLKGVDSTLKIQPAKLEDSAVYLCASSLRGAGEADTQYFGPGTRLTVL.

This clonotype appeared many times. The CDR3 loop reads CASSHPVYNEQFF. The DNA of the CDR3 is TGTGCCAGCAGCCACCCCGTTTACAATGAGCAGTTCTTC. The V gene is TRBV12-3 or TRBV12-4, the J gene TRBJ2-1; no definite D call. The CDR3 has 13 amino acids. Trimming shortened V by 6 bases and J by 4 bases, and 10 bases separated the two germline ends.

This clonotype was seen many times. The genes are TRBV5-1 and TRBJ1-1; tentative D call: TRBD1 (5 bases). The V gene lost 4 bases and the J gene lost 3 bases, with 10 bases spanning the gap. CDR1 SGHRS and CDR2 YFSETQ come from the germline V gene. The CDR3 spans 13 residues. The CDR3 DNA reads TGCGCCAGCAGCCTCACGGGGGACACTGAAGCTTTCTTT. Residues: CASSLTGDTEAFF. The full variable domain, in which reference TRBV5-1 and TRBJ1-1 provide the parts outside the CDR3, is KAGVTQTPRYLIKTRGQQVTLSCSPISGHRSVSWYQQTPGQGLQFLFEYFSETQRNKGNFPGRFSGRQFSNSRSEMNVSTLELGDSALYLCASSLTGDTEAFFGQGTRLTVV.

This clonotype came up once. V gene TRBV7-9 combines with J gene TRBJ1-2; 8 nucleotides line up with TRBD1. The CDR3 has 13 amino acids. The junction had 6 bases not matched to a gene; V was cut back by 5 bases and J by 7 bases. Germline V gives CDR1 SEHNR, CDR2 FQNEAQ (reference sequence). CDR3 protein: CASSQAGGGGYTF. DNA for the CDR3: TGTGCCAGCAGCCAGGCAGGGGGCGGTGGCTACACCTTC. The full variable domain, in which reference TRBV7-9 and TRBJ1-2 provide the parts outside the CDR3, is DTGVSQNPRHKITKRGQNVTFRCDPISEHNRLYWYRQTLGQGPEFLTYFQNEAQLEKSRLLSDRFSAERPKGSFSTLEIQRTEQGDSAMYLCASSQAGGGGYTFGSGTRLTVV.

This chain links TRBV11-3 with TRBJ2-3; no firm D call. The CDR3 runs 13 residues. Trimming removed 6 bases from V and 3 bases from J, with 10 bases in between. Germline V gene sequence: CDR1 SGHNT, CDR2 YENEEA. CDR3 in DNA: TGTGCCAGCAGGTCGAGTGAAACAGATACGCAGTATTTT. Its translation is CASRSSETDTQYF.

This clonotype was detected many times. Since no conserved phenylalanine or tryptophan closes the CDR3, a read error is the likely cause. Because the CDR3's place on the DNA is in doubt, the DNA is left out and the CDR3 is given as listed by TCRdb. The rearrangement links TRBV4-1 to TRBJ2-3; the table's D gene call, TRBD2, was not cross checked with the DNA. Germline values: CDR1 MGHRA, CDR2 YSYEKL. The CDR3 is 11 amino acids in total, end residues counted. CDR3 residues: CASSRSGKAVL.

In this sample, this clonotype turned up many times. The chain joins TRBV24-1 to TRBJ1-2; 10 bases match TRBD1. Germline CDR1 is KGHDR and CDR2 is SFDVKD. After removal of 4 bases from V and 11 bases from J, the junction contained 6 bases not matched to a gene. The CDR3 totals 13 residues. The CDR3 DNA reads TGTGCCACCAGTGAACCGGGACAGGGGTTATACACCTTC. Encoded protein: CATSEPGQGLYTF.

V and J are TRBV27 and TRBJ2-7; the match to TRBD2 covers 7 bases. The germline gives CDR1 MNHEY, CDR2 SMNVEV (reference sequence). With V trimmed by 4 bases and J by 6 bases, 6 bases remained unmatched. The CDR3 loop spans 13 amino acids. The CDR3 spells CASSYGGDVEQYF. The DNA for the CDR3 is TGTGCCAGCAGTTATGGGGGGGATGTCGAGCAGTACTTC.

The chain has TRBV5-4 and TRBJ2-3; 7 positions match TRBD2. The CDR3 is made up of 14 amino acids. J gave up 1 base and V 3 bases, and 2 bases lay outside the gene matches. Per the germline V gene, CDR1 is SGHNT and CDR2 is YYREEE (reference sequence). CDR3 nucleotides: TGTGCCAGCAGCTCCGGACTAGGCACAGATACGCAGTATTTT. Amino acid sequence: CASSSGLGTDTQYF.

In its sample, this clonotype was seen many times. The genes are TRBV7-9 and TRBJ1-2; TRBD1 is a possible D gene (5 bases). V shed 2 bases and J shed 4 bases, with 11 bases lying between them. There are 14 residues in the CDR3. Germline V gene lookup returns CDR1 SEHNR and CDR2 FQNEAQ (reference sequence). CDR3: CASSLRAGTYGYTF. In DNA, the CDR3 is TGTGCCAGCAGCTTACGGGCGGGGACCTATGGCTACACCTTC.

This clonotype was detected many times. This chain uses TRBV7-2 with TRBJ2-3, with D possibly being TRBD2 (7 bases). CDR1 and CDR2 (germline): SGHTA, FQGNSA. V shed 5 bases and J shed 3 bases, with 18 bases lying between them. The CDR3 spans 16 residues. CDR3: CASSPQRGGRTDTQYF. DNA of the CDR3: TGTGCCAGCAGCCCCCAGAGGGGGGGGCGGACAGATACGCAGTATTTT.

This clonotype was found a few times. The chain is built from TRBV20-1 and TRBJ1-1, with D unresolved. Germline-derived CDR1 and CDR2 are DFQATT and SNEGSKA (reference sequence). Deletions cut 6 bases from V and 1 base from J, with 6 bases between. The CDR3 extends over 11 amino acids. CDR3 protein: CSAAQNTEAFF. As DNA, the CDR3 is TGCAGTGCCGCGCAGAACACTGAAGCTTTCTTT.

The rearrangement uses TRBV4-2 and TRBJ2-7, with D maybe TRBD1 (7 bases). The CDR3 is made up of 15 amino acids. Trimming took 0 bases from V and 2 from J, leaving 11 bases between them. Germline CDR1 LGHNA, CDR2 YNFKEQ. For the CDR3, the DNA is TGTGCCAGCAGCCAAGACAGGGGGGCCCCCTACGAGCAGTACTTC. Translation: CASSQDRGAPYEQYF.

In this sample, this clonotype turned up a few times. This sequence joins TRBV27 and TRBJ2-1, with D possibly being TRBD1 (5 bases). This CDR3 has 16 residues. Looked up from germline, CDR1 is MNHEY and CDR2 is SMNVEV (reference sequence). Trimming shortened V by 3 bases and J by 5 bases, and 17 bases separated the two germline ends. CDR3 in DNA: TGTGCCAGCAGTTTCGGACATCTTACCGTGGACAATGAGCAGTTCTTC. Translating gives CASSFGHLTVDNEQFF.

CDR3 in DNA: TGCAGTGCCGTAGGCCGGACCCCAGGCAATGAGCAGTTCTTC. Amino acids: CSAVGRTPGNEQFF. V is TRBV20-1 and J is TRBJ2-1; D gene uncertain. The CDR3 totals 14 residues. Trimming removed 6 bases from V and 6 bases from J, with 18 bases in between. Germline CDR1 is DFQATT and CDR2 is SNEGSKA (reference sequence).